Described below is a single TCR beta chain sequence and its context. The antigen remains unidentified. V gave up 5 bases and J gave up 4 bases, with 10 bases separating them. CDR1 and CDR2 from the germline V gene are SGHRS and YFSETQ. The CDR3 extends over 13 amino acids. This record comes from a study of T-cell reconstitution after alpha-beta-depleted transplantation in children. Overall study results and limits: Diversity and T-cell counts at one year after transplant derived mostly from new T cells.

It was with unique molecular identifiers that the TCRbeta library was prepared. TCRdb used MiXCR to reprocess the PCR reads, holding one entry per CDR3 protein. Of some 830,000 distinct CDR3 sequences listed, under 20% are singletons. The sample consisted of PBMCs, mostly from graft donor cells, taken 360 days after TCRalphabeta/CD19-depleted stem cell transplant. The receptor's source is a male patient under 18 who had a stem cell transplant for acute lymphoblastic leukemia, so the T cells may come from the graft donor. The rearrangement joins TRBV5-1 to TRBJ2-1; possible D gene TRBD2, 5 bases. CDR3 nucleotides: TGCGCCAGCAGACTCGGGAATTACAATGAGCAGTTCTTC. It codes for CASRLGNYNEQFF.